This TCR beta chain was captured by sequencing in a study of identical twins. The sample holds a few counts of this clonotype. Antigen: not known. MiXCR was run by TCRdb on the 5' RACE reads, yielding one entry per CDR3 protein. The table lists 1.5 million to 2 million distinct CDR3 sequences, around 33% of them singletons. Trimming removed 5 bases from V and 2 bases from J; junction bases left unmatched: 14. This CDR3 comprises 19 residues. Broader study findings: Researchers reported excess low generation probability among twin-shared out-of-frame alpha sequences. The more abundant beta clonotypes in cord blood had fewer insertions, and memory repertoires did not show this. Out-of-frame beta sequences exhibited a weaker degree of excess twin sharing. For zero-insertion analyses, partial confounding could come from invariant MAIT and iNKT cells.

The chain links TRBV12-3 or TRBV12-4 to TRBJ2-4; TRBD2 aligns across 11 bases. The TCR sequence derives from a newborn girl in good health. The sample comprised cord blood. The CDR3 DNA sequence: TGTGCCAGCAGTACCCAACCACTAGCGGGAGTGGCGCCCAAAAACATTCAGTACTTC. This encodes CASSTQPLAGVAPKNIQYF.